This T cell receptor beta chain was sequenced during a study of post-analysis software for immune sequencing data. Findings and caveats of the study: About five TRBV segments appeared more often in patients than in controls, and TRBV5-6, TRBV5-1 and TRBV20-1 were among these.

Germline CDR1 MNHEY, CDR2 SMNVEV (reference sequence). The V and J ends lost 5 bases and 4 bases respectively, with 9 bases between them. The CDR3 extends over 12 amino acids. Prepared TCR beta cDNA libraries contained unique molecular identifiers. Each CDR3 protein gets one entry after TCRdb re-called the PCR reads with MiXCR. Among about 500,000 distinct CDR3 sequences listed, approximately 45% were seen once. This clonotype showed up just a few times. The antigen is not known. Sequenced material: blood. This receptor was obtained from a girl between 10 and 17 years old with multiple sclerosis. The V call is TRBV27, the J call TRBJ2-7; D unresolved. The CDR3 spells CASSRTSYEQYF. The DNA of the CDR3 is TGTGCCAGCAGTCGGACCTCGTACGAGCAGTACTTC.